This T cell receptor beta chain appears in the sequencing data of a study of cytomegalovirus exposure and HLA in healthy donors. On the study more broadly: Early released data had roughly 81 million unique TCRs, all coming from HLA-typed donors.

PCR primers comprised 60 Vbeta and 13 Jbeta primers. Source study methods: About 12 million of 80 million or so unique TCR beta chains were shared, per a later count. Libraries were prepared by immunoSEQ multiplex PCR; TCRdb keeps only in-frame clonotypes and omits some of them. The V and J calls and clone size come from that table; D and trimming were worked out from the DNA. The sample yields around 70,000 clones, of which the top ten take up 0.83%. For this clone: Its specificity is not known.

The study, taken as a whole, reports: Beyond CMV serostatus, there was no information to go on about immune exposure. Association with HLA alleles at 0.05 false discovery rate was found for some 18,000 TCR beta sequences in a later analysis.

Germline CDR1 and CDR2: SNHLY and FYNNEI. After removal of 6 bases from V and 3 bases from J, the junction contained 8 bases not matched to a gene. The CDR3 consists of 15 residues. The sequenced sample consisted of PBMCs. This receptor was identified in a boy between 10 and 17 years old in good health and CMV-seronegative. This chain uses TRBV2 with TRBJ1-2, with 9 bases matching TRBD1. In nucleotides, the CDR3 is TGTGCCAGCAGGGGACAGGGCGAAATTGACTATGGCTACACCTTC. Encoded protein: CASRGQGEIDYGYTF.